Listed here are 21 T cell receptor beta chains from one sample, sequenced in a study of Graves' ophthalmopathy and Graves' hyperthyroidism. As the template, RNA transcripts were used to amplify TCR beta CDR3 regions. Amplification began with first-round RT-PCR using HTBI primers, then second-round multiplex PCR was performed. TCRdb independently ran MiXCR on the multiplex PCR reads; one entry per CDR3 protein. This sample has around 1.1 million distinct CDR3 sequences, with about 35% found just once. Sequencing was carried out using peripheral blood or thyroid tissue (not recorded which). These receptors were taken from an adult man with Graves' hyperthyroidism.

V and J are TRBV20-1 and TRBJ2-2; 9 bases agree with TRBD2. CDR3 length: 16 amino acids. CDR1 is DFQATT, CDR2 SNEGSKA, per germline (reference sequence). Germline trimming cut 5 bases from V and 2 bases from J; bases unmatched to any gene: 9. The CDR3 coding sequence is TGCAGTGCTCAGACTAGCGGCTCCGCCAACACCGGGGAGCTGTTTTTT. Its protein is CSAQTSGSANTGELFF.

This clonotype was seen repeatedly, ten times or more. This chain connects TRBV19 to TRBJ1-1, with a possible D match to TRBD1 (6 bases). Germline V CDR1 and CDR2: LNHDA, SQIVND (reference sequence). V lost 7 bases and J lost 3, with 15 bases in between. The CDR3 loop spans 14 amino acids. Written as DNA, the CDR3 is TGTGCCAGTACCATTCGGGACAAGGACACTGAAGCTTTCTTT. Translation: CASTIRDKDTEAFF.

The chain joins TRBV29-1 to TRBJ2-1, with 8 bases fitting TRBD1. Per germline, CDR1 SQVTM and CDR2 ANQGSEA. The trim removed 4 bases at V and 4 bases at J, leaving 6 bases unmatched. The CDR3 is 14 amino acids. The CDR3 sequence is CSVARTGFYNEQFF. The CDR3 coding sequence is TGCAGCGTTGCCCGGACAGGGTTTTACAATGAGCAGTTCTTC.

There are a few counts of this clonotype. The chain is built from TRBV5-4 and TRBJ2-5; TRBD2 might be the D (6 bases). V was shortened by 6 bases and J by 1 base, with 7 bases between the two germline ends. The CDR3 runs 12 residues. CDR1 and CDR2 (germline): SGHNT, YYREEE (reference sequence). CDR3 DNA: TGTGCCAGCAAGGGACTCCAAGAGACCCAGTACTTC. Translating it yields CASKGLQETQYF.

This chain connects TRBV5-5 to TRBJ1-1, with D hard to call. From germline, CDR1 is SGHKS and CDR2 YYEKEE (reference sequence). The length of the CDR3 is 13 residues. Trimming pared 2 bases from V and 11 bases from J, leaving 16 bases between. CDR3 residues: CASSLDPSQGAFF. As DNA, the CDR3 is TGTGCCAGCAGCTTAGATCCGTCGCAAGGGGCTTTCTTT.

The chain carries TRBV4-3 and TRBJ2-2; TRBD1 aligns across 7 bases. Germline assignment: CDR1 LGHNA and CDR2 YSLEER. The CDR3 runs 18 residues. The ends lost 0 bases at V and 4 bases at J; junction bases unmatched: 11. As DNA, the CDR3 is TGCGCCAGCAGCCAAGATTTTATAGGGACAGCTGCCACCGGGGAGCTGTTTTTT. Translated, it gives CASSQDFIGTAATGELFF.

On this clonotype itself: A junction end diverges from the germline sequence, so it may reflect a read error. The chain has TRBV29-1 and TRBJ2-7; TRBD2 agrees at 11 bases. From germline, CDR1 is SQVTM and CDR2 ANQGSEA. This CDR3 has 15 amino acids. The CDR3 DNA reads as TGCAGCGTGAGCATAGCGGGAGGGAACACAGATACGCAGTATTTC. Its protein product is CSVSIAGGNTDTQYF.

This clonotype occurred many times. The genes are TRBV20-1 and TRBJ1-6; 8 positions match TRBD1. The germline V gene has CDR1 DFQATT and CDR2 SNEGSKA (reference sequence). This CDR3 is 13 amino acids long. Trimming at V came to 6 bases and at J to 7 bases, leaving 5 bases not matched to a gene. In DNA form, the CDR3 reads TGCAGTGCCAGGGGACAGGCGAATTCACCCCTCCACTTT. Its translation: CSARGQANSPLHF.

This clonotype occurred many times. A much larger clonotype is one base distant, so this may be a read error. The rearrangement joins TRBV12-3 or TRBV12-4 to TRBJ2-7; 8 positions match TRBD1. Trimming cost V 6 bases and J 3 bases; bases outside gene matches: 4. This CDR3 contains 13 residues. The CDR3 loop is CASRLTGDYEQYF. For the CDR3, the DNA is TGTGCCAGCAGGCTGACAGGGGACTACGAGCAGTACTTC.

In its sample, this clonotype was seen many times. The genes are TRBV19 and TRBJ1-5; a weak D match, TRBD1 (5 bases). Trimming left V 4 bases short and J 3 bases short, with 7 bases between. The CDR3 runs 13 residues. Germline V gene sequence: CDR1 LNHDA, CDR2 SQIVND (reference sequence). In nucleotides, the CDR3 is TGTGCCAGTAGTACGGGACCCAATCAGCCCCAGCATTTT. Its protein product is CASSTGPNQPQHF. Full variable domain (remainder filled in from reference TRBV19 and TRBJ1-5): DGGITQSPKYLFRKEGQNVTLSCEQNLNHDAMYWYRQDPGQGLRLIYYSQIVNDFQKGDIAEGYSVSREKKESFPLTVTSAQKNPTAFYLCASSTGPNQPQHFGDGTRLSIL.

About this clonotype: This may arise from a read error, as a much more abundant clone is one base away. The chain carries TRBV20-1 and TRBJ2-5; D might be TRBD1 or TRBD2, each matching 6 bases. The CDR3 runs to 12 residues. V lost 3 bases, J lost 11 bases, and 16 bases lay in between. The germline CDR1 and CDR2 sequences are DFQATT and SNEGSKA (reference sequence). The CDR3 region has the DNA TGCAGTGCTAGGGGGGCGGGGCTGGAGCAGTACTTC. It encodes CSARGAGLEQYF.

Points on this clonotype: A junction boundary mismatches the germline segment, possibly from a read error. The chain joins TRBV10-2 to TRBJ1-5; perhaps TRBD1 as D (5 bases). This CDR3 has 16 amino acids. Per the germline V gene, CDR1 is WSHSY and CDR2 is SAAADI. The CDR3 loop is CVSSARGQYRNQPQHF. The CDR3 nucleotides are TGCGTCAGCAGTGCTAGGGGCCAATATCGCAATCAGCCCCAGCATTTT.

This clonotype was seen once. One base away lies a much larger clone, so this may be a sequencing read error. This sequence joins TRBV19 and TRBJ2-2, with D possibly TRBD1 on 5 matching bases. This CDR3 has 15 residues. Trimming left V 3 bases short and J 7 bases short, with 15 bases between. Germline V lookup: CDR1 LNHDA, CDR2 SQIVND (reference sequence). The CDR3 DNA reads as TGTGCCAGTAGTATTGGGGCAAAGGGGATCGGGGAGCTGTTTTTT. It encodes CASSIGAKGIGELFF. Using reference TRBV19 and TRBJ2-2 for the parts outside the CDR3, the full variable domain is DGGITQSPKYLFRKEGQNVTLSCEQNLNHDAMYWYRQDPGQGLRLIYYSQIVNDFQKGDIAEGYSVSREKKESFPLTVTSAQKNPTAFYLCASSIGAKGIGELFFGEGSRLTVL.

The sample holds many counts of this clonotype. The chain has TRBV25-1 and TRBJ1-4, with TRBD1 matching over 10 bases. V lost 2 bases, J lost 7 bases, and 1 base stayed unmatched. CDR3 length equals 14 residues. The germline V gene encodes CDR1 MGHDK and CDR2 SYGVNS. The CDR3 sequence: CASSEDRGREKLFF. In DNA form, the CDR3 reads TGTGCCAGCAGTGAAGACAGGGGGCGTGAAAAACTGTTTTTT.

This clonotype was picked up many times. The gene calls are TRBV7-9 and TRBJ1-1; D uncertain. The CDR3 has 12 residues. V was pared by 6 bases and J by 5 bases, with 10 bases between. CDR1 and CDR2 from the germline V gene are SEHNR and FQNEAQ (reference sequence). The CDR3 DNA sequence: TGTGCCAGCAGTTTACTGGGGACTGAAGCTTTCTTT. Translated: CASSLLGTEAFF.

Here the CDR3 DNA reads TGTGCCAGCAGATGGACAGGGAGCAGAACTGAAGCTTTCTTT. This codes for CASRWTGSRTEAFF. V and J are TRBV7-9 and TRBJ1-1; 8 bases are shared with TRBD1. The trim removed 6 bases at V and 5 bases at J, leaving 8 bases unmatched. This CDR3 has 14 residues. Germline V CDR1 and CDR2: SEHNR, FQNEAQ (reference sequence).

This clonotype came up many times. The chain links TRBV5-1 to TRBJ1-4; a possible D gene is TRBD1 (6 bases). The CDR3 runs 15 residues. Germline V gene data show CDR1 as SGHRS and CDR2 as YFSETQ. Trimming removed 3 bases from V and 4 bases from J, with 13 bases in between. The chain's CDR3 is CASSSGGRLNEKLFF. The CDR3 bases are TGCGCCAGCAGCTCCGGGGGCCGCCTTAATGAAAAACTGTTTTTT.

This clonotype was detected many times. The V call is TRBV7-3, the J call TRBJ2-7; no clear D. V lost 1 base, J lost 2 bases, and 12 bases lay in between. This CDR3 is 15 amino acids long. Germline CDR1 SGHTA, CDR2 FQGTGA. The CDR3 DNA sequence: TGTGCCAGCAGCTTAAACTCCGTCGGCCCCTACGAGCAGTACTTC. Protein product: CASSLNSVGPYEQYF.

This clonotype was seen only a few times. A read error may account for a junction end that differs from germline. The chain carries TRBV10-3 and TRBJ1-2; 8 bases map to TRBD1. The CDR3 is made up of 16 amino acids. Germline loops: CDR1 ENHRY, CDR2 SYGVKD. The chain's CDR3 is CASSSKRTGLNYGYTF. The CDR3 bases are TGTGCCAGCAGTTCCAAGAGGACAGGGTTAAACTATGGCTACACCTTC.

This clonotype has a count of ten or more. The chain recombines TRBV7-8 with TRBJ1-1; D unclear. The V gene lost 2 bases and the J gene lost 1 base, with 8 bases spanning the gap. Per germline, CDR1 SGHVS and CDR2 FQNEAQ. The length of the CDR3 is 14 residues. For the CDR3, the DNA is TGTGCCAGCAGCTTATCTTTTGGGAACACTGAAGCTTTCTTT. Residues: CASSLSFGNTEAFF.

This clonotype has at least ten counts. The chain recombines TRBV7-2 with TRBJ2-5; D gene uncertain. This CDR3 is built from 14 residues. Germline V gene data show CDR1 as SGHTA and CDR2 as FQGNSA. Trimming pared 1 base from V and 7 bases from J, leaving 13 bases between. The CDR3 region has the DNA TGTGCCAGCAGCTTAGGGCAGCTCCGAGGGACCCAGTACTTC. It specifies CASSLGQLRGTQYF.